These 21 T cell receptor beta chains came from one sample sequenced in a study of T cells after yellow fever vaccination. TCRdb itself ran the 5' RACE reads through MiXCR, one entry per CDR3 protein. The table shows under 550,000 distinct CDR3 sequences, with 21% occurring only once. Sample: PBMCs, taken 21 days after the first yellow fever vaccination. These receptors all come from a man between 18 and 29 years old who received the YFV17D yellow fever vaccine.

The chain employs TRBV10-3 and TRBJ1-6; TRBD1 aligns across 7 bases. The CDR3 covers 14 residues. Germline lookup yields CDR1 ENHRY and CDR2 SYGVKD. V trimming: 10 bases; J trimming: 7 bases; junction bases outside the gene matches: 10. The CDR3 region is CATTAGTVNSPLHF. The CDR3 bases are TGTGCCACCACCGCGGGGACAGTCAATTCACCCCTCCACTTT.

At least ten counts were recorded for this clonotype. The chain recombines TRBV7-2 with TRBJ2-3; 9 nucleotides line up with TRBD2. This CDR3 comprises 16 residues. With 6 bases clipped from V and 2 bases from J, the junction kept 9 bases outside the gene matches. Germline V gene data show CDR1 as SGHTA and CDR2 as FQGNSA. The CDR3 DNA sequence: TGTGCCAGCAGTCTCTATAGCGGGGGAATCACAGATACGCAGTATTTT. Its translation: CASSLYSGGITDTQYF.

The chain couples TRBV25-1 to TRBJ2-3, with a possible D match to TRBD2 (6 bases). Germline loops: CDR1 MGHDK, CDR2 SYGVNS. Trimming took 5 bases from V and 10 from J, leaving 16 bases between them. The CDR3 has 13 amino acids. CDR3 sequence reads: CASSSWKGDSQYF. The CDR3 bases are TGTGCCAGCAGTTCCTGGAAAGGGGACTCGCAGTATTTT.

The rearrangement uses TRBV20-1 and TRBJ2-7, with D possibly TRBD1 on 6 matching bases. V dropped 1 base and J dropped 0 bases, with 10 bases sitting between them. CDR3 length: 14 residues. Germline lookup yields CDR1 DFQATT and CDR2 SNEGSKA (reference sequence). Written as DNA, the CDR3 is TGCAGTGCTAGAGGGGACACCTACTCCTACGAGCAGTACTTC. It codes for CSARGDTYSYEQYF.

CDR3 sequence (DNA): TGTGCCAGCAGCCCTAGCGGGGGGGGTGATGAGCAGTTCTTC. Translation: CASSPSGGGDEQFF. The chain joins TRBV7-3 to TRBJ2-1; TRBD2 matches at 12 bases. Germline V gene data show CDR1 as SGHTA and CDR2 as FQGTGA. CDR3 size: 14 residues. After removal of 5 bases from V and 8 bases from J, the junction contained 4 bases not matched to a gene. The whole variable domain, filled in from reference TRBV7-3 and TRBJ2-1, reads GAGVSQTPSNKVTEKGKYVELRCDPISGHTALYWYRQSLGQGPEFLIYFQGTGAADDSGLPNDRFFAVRPEGSVSTLKIQRTERGDSAVYLCASSPSGGGDEQFFGPGTRLTVL.

The chain is built from TRBV9 and TRBJ2-2, with D perhaps matching TRBD1 (6 bases). V shed 3 bases and J shed 3 bases, with 15 bases lying between them. The germline V gene has CDR1 SGDLS and CDR2 YYNGEE. The CDR3 consists of 16 residues. CDR3 nucleotide sequence: TGTGCCAGCAGCGGCAGGACAGAGGGCTACACCGGGGAGCTGTTTTTT. It specifies CASSGRTEGYTGELFF.

J is TRBJ1-1 and V is TRBV6-2 or TRBV6-3, with D hard to call. V gave up 2 bases and J gave up 6 bases, with 22 bases separating them. The CDR3 is 17 amino acids. In germline, CDR1 is MNHEY, CDR2 SVGEGT. CDR3 protein: CASSYVRLLGYPPEAFF. Written as DNA, the CDR3 is TGTGCCAGCAGTTACGTACGTTTGCTCGGGTATCCACCTGAAGCTTTCTTT.

In this sample, this clonotype turned up a few times. The chain uses TRBV5-5 and TRBJ2-1; possibly TRBD1 for D (5 bases). V lost 3 bases and J lost 0, with 16 bases in between. The germline CDR1 and CDR2 sequences are SGHKS and YYEKEE (reference sequence). CDR3 size: 17 residues. The CDR3: CASSSQGASSSYNEQFF. The CDR3 DNA is TGTGCCAGCAGCTCTCAAGGGGCGTCGAGCTCCTACAATGAGCAGTTCTTC.

This clonotype was picked up a small number of times. The chain couples TRBV6-2 or TRBV6-3 to TRBJ2-2; D is ambiguous. Trimming left V 5 bases short and J 5 bases short, with 12 bases between. The CDR3 has 14 residues. Germline CDR1 reads MNHEY; CDR2 reads SVGEGT. CDR3 sequence: CASSPPPHTGELFF. The CDR3 nucleotides read TGTGCCAGCAGTCCCCCCCCTCATACCGGGGAGCTGTTTTTT.

CDR3 loop: CASSLEQYQGYTF. CDR3 sequence (DNA): TGTGCCAGCAGCTTGGAACAGTACCAGGGCTACACCTTC. The rearrangement uses TRBV5-4 and TRBJ1-2; no firm D call. Trimming pared 0 bases from V and 8 bases from J, leaving 11 bases between. This CDR3 comprises 13 residues. CDR1 and CDR2 from the germline V gene are SGHNT and YYREEE (reference sequence).

This chain links TRBV6-5 with TRBJ2-1; D is ambiguous. V lost 0 bases and J lost 1, with 10 bases in between. Germline V gives CDR1 MNHEY, CDR2 SVGAGI. The length of the CDR3 is 16 residues. CDR3: CASSYSGSPSYNEQFF. For the CDR3, the DNA is TGTGCCAGCAGTTACTCAGGTAGCCCGTCCTACAATGAGCAGTTCTTC.

V gene TRBV7-6 combines with J gene TRBJ1-5, with no clear D. The CDR3 extends over 15 amino acids. Germline CDR1 and CDR2: SGHVS and FNYEAQ. V lost 5 bases and J lost 0, with 11 bases in between. The CDR3 DNA sequence: TGTGCCAGCAGCCCAATAGCCTATAGCAATCAGCCCCAGCATTTT. This encodes CASSPIAYSNQPQHF.

In this sample, this clonotype turned up a few times. V usage is TRBV18 and J usage is TRBJ2-1; no clear D. Germline V gene data show CDR1 as KGHSH and CDR2 as LQKENI. The length of the CDR3 is 12 residues. Trimming pared 3 bases from V and 6 bases from J, leaving 6 bases between. Here the CDR3 DNA reads TGTGCCAGCTCACCGACGCTCAATGAGCAGTTCTTC. This translates into CASSPTLNEQFF.

This clonotype has just a few counts. This chain connects TRBV15 to TRBJ1-5; 7 bases are a match to TRBD1. V lost 1 base and J lost 7; bases outside the gene matches: 4. This CDR3 region has 14 residues. The germline CDR1 and CDR2 sequences are LNHNV and YYDKDF (reference sequence). DNA of the CDR3: TGTGCCACCAGCAGAGGACAGGGTAAGCAGCCCCAGCATTTT. Translation: CATSRGQGKQPQHF.

The V gene is TRBV5-1, the J gene TRBJ2-1; unclear D gene. Per germline, CDR1 SGHRS and CDR2 YFSETQ. The CDR3 sequence is 14 residues long. Trimming took 1 base from V and 10 from J, leaving 15 bases between them. The CDR3 loop is CASSLTTVTAEQFF. Written as DNA, the CDR3 is TGCGCCAGCAGCTTGACAACGGTCACCGCCGAGCAGTTCTTC. The full variable domain, in which reference TRBV5-1 and TRBJ2-1 provide the parts outside the CDR3, is KAGVTQTPRYLIKTRGQQVTLSCSPISGHRSVSWYQQTPGQGLQFLFEYFSETQRNKGNFPGRFSGRQFSNSRSEMNVSTLELGDSALYLCASSLTTVTAEQFFGPGTRLTVL.

The chain carries TRBV9 and TRBJ2-1; 9 bases are shared with TRBD2. Trimming cost V 0 bases and J 1 base; bases outside gene matches: 5. Germline lookup yields CDR1 SGDLS and CDR2 YYNGEE. This CDR3 spans 17 amino acids. Written as DNA, the CDR3 is TGTGCCAGCAGCGTAGAGGGGAGCGGGGGGTCCTACAATGAGCAGTTCTTC. It translates to CASSVEGSGGSYNEQFF.

This clonotype appeared many times. V gene TRBV7-8 combines with J gene TRBJ2-5; perhaps TRBD2 as D (6 bases). V gave up 5 bases and J gave up 3 bases, with 16 bases separating them. The V gene's germline CDR1 is SGHVS and CDR2 FQNEAQ. The CDR3 runs to 15 residues. The CDR3 spells CASSRRAGRKETQYF. CDR3 in DNA: TGTGCCAGCAGCCGGAGGGCAGGGCGGAAAGAGACCCAGTACTTC.

This clonotype turned up a few times. The DNA for the CDR3 is TGTGCCAGCAGCCAAGATCTTAGGGATTCCTATAATTCACCCCTCCACTTT. Translating it yields CASSQDLRDSYNSPLHF. This sequence joins TRBV4-2 and TRBJ1-6; no clear D gene. CDR3 length equals 17 residues. Germline V lookup: CDR1 LGHNA, CDR2 YNFKEQ. The V end lost 0 bases, the J end lost 1 base, and 10 bases lay between the germline ends.

The chain links TRBV9 to TRBJ2-2, with D perhaps matching TRBD1 or TRBD2 (5 bases each). The V end was cut by 5 bases, the J end by 2 bases, with 13 bases between. Germline assignment: CDR1 SGDLS and CDR2 YYNGEE. The CDR3 runs 15 residues. CDR3 DNA sequence: TGTGCCAGCAGGTCGGGACCGTCCAACACCGGGGAGCTGTTTTTT. This codes for CASRSGPSNTGELFF.

V gene TRBV7-3 combines with J gene TRBJ1-4; D perhaps matches TRBD1 (5 bases). V was trimmed by 5 bases and J by 0 bases, leaving 10 bases between them. The CDR3 spans 15 residues. CDR1 is SGHTA, CDR2 FQGTGA, per germline. The CDR3 DNA reads TGTGCCAGCAGCCCTGGGGCAGCAACTAATGAAAAACTGTTTTTT. This encodes CASSPGAATNEKLFF.

This clonotype was seen a few times. The chain recombines TRBV20-1 with TRBJ2-1; 10 bases are a match to TRBD2. V shed 8 bases and J 8 bases; nucleotides not matched to a gene: 9. This CDR3 spans 13 amino acids. Germline CDR1 is DFQATT and CDR2 is SNEGSKA (reference sequence). CDR3 region: CSPSGGGRDEQFF. CDR3 nucleotide sequence: TGCAGTCCAAGCGGGGGGGGCAGGGATGAGCAGTTCTTC.